This section outlines one TCR beta chain sequence together with its context. Its antigen remains unknown. Every sample had some 100,000 of its TCR templates assayed. Profiled with immunoSEQ multiplex PCR; TCRdb holds only in-frame clones, not every one. The sample includes fewer than 80,000 clones, roughly 93% of them seen just once. This specimen comes from a study of siplizumab effects on memory and regulatory T cells. Study-wide points: Alloreactive CD4+ clones that could be mapped were on average about 70% Treg-derived with siplizumab, against 25% to 30% in controls. Naive T cells looked more diverse than memory cells, and they looked like major contributors to the alloresponse.

Per the germline V gene, CDR1 is KGHSH and CDR2 is LQKENI. The V end was cut by 2 bases, the J end by 5 bases, with 12 bases between. The CDR3 loop spans 14 amino acids. The specimen was CD8+ T cells sorted from blood. This sequence joins TRBV18 and TRBJ1-2; tentative D call: TRBD1 (5 bases). This TCR was recovered from a human donor in good health. CDR3 coding DNA: TGTGCCAGCTCACCAATCGGGACGATGTATGGCTACACCTTC. Translation: CASSPIGTMYGYTF.